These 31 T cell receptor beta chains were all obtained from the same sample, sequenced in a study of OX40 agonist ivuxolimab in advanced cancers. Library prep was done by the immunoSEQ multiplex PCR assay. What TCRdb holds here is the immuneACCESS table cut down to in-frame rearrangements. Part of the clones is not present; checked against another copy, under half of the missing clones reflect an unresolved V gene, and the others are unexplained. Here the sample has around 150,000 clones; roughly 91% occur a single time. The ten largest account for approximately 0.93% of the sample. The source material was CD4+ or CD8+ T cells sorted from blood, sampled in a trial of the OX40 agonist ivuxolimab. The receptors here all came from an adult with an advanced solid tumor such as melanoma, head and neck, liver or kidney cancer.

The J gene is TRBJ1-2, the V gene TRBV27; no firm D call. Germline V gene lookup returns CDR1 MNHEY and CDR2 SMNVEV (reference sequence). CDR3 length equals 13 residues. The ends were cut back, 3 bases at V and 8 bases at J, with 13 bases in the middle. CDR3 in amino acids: CASSLRGSPGYTF. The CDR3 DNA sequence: TGTGCCAGCAGTTTGCGAGGGTCGCCCGGCTACACCTTC.

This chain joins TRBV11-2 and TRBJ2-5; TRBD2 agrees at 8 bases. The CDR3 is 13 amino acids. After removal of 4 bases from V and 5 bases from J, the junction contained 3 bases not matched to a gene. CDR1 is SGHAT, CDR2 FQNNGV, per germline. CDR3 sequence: CASSSGLGETQYF. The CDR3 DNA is TGTGCCAGCAGCTCGGGACTAGGGGAGACCCAGTACTTC.

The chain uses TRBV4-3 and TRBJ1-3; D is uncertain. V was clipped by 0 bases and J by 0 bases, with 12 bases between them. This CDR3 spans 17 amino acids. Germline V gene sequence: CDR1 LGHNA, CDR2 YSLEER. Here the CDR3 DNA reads TGCGCCAGCAGCCAAGATCTGGGTAGTAGCTCTGGAAACACCATATATTTT. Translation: CASSQDLGSSSGNTIYF.

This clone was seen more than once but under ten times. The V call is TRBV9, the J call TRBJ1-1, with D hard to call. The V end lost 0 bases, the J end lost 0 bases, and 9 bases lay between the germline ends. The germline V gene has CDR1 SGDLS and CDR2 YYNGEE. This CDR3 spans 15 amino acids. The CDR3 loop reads CASSVEPVMNTEAFF. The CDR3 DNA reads TGTGCCAGCAGCGTAGAGCCAGTCATGAACACTGAAGCTTTCTTT.

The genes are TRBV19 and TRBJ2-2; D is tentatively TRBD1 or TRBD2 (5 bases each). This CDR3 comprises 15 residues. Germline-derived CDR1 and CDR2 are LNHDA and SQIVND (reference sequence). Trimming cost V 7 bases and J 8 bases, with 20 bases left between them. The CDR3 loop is CASTGAAASVGELFF. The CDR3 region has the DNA TGTGCCAGTACCGGGGCAGCCGCAAGTGTAGGGGAGCTGTTTTTT.

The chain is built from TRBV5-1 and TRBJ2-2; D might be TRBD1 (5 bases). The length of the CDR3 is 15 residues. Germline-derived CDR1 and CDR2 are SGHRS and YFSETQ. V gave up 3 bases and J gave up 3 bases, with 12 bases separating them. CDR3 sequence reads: CASSSAGLYTGELFF. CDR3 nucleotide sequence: TGCGCCAGCAGCTCCGCAGGGTTGTACACCGGGGAGCTGTTTTTT.

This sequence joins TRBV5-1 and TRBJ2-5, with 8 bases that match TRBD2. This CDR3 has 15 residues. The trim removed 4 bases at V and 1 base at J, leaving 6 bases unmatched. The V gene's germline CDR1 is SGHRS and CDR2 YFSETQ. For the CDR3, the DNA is TGCGCCAGCAGCGTGTTAGCGGGACTCCAAGAGACCCAGTACTTC. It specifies CASSVLAGLQETQYF.

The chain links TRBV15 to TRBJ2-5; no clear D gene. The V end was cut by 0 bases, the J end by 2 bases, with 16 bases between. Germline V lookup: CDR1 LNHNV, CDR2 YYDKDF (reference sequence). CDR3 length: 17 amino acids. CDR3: CATSRDSRQGLQETQYF. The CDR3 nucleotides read TGTGCCACCAGCAGAGATTCGCGGCAAGGATTACAAGAGACCCAGTACTTC.

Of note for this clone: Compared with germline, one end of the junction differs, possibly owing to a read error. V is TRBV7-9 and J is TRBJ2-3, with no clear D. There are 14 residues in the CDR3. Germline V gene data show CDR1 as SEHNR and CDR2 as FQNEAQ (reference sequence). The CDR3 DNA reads TGCGCCAGCAGCTTGTGGCAGAGCACAGATACGCAGTATTTT. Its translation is CASSLWQSTDTQYF.

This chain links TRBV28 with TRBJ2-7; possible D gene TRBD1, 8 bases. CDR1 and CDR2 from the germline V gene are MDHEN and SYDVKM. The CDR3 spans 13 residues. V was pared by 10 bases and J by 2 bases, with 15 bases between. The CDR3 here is CATKTGGAYEQYF. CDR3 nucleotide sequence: TGTGCCACGAAAACAGGGGGGGCCTACGAGCAGTACTTC.

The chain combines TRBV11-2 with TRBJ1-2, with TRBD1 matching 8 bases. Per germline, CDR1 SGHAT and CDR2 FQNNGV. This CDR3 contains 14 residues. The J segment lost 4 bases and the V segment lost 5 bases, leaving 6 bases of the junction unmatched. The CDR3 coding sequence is TGTGCCAGCAGCCTCCGGGACAGGCCCTATGGCTACACCTTC. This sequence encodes CASSLRDRPYGYTF.

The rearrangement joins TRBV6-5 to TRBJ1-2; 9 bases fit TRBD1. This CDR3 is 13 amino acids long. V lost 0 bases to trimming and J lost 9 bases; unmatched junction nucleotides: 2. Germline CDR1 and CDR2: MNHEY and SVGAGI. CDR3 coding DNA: TGTGCCAGCAGTTACTCGGGGACAGGGAGCTACACCTTC. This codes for CASSYSGTGSYTF.

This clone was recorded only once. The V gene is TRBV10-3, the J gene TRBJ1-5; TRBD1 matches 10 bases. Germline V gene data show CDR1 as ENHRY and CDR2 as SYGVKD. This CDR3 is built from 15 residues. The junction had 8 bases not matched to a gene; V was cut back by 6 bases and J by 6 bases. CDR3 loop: CAISPRDRGTQPQHF. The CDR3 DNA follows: TGTGCCATCAGCCCGCGGGACAGGGGTACTCAGCCCCAGCATTTT.

CDR3 sequence reads: CASSSFLRDRVYEQYF. Written as DNA, the CDR3 is TGTGCCAGCAGTTCCTTCCTCCGGGACAGGGTCTACGAGCAGTACTTC. V is TRBV28 and J is TRBJ2-7, with TRBD1 matching 9 bases. CDR1 is MDHEN, CDR2 SYDVKM, per germline. Trimming removed 4 bases from V and 3 bases from J; junction bases left unmatched: 10. This CDR3 is built from 16 residues.

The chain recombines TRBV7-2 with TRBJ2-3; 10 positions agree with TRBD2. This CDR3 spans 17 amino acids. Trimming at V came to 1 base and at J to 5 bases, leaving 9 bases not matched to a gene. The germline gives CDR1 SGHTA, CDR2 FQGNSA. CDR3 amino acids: CASSLVPAGGWGDTQYF. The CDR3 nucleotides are TGTGCCAGCAGCTTAGTCCCAGCGGGAGGGTGGGGAGATACGCAGTATTTT.

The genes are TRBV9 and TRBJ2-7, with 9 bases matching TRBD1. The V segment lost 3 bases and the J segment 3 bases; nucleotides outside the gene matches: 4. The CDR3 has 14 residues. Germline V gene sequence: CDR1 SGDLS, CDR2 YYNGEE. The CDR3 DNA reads TGTGCCAGCAGCGCGGGACAGGGAAACTACGAGCAGTACTTC. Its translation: CASSAGQGNYEQYF.

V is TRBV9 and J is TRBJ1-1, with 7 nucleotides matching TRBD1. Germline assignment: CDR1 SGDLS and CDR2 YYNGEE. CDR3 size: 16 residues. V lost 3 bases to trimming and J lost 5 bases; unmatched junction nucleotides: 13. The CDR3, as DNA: TGTGCCAGCAGCGCCTGGGACAGCAAGAGGGGGACTGAAGCTTTCTTT. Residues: CASSAWDSKRGTEAFF.

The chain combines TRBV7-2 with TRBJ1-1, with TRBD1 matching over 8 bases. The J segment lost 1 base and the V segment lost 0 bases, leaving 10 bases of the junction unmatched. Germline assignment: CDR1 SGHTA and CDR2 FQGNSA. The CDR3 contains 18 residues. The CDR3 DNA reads TGTGCCAGCAGCTTAGCAGGCGACAGGGGATATGGGAACACTGAAGCTTTCTTT. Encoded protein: CASSLAGDRGYGNTEAFF.

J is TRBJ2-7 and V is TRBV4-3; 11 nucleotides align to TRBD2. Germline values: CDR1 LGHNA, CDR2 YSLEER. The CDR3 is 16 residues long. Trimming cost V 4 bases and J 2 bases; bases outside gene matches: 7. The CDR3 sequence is CASSRGTSGLTYEQYF. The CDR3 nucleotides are TGCGCCAGCAGCCGAGGGACTAGCGGACTCACCTACGAGCAGTACTTC.

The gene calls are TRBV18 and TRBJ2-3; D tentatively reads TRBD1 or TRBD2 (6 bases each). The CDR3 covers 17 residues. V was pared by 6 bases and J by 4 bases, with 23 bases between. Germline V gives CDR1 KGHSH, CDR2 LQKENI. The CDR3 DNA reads TGTGCCAGCTCTCTTAGTTCGGGCAGGGGAGGCGCAGATACGCAGTATTTT. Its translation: CASSLSSGRGGADTQYF.

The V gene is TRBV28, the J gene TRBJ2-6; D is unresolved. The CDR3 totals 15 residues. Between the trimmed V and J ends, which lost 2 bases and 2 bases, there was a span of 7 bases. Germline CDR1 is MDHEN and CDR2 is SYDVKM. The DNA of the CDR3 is TGTGCCAGCAGTTTAATGGGAACTGGGGCCAACGTCCTGACTTTC. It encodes CASSLMGTGANVLTF.

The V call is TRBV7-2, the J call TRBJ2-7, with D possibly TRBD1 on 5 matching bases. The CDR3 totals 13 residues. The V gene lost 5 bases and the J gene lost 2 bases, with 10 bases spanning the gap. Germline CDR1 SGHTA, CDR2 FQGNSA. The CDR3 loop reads CASSPDRPYEQYF. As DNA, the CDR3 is TGTGCCAGCAGCCCCGACAGACCCTACGAGCAGTACTTC.

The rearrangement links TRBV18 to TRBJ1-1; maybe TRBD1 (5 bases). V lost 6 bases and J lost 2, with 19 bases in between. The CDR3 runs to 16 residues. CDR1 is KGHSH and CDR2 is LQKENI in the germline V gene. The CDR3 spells CASSPREGRVNTEAFF. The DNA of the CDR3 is TGTGCCAGCTCCCCCCGGGAGGGGAGGGTAAACACTGAAGCTTTCTTT.

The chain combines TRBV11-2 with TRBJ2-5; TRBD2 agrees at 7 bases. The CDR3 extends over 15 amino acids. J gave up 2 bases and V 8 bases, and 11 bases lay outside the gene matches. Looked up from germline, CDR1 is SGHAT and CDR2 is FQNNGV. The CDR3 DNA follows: TGTGCCAGCCGTTCGGGGCTAGCGGAGCAAGAGACCCAGTACTTC. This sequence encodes CASRSGLAEQETQYF.

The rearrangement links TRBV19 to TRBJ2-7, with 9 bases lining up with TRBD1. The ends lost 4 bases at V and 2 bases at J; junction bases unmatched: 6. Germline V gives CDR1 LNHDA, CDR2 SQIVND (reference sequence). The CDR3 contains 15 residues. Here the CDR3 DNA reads TGTGCCAGTAGTACTTACAGGGGGCCTGCCTACGAGCAGTACTTC. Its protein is CASSTYRGPAYEQYF.

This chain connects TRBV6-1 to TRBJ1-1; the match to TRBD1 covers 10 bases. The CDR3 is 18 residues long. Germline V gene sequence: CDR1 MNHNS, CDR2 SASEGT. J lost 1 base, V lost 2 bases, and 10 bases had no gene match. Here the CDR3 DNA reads TGTGCCAGCAGTGAATCGAGGGGACAGGGGTGGGAGAACACTGAAGCTTTCTTT. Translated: CASSESRGQGWENTEAFF.

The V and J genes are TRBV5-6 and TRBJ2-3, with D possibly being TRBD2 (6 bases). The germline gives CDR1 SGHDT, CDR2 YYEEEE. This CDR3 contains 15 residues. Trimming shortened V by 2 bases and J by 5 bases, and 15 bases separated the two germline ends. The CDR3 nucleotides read TGTGCCAGCAGCTTCTTACTAGCCGGAGGAGATACGCAGTATTTT. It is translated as CASSFLLAGGDTQYF.

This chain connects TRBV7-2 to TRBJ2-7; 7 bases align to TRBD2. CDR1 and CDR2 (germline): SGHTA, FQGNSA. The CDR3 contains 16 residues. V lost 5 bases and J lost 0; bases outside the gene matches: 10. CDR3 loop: CASSHPGGRFSYEQYF. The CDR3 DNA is TGTGCCAGCAGCCACCCCGGGGGGAGATTCTCCTACGAGCAGTACTTC. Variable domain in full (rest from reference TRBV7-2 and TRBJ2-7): GAGVSQSPSNKVTEKGKDVELRCDPISGHTALYWYRQSLGQGLEFLIYFQGNSAPDKSGLPSDRFSAERTGGSVSTLTIQRTQQEDSAVYLCASSHPGGRFSYEQYFGPGTRLTVT.

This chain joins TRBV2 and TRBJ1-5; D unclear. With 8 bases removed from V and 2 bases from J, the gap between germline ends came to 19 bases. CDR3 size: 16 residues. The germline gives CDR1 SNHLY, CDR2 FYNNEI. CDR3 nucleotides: TGTGCCAGCGGAGCAGGCTCCCTTAGGGGCAATCAGCCCCAGCATTTT. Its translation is CASGAGSLRGNQPQHF.

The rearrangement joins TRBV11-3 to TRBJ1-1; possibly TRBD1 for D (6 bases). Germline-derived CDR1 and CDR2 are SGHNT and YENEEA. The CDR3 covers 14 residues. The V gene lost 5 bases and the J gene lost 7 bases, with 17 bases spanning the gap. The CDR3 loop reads CASSQRGDWSEAFF. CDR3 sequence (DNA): TGTGCCAGCAGCCAGAGGGGGGACTGGAGTGAAGCTTTCTTT.

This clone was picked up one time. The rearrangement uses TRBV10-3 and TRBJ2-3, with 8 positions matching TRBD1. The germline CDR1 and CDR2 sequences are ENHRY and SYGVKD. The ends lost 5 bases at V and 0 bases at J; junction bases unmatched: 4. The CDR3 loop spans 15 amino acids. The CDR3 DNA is TGTGCCATCAGTCCCAGGGGGCCGAGCACAGATACGCAGTATTTT. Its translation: CAISPRGPSTDTQYF.